Listed here are 14 T cell receptor beta chains from one sample, sequenced in a study of CD8 T cells in ankylosing spondylitis. General observations from the study: A TCR beta motif made of several highly homologous variants seemed typical of ankylosing spondylitis blood.

The antigens of these receptors remain unknown. Using its own MiXCR run on the 5' RACE reads, TCRdb lists one record per CDR3 protein. The table lists around 890,000 distinct CDR3 sequences, approximately 12% of them singletons, with 0.51% in the top ten. Sequenced material: blood, either unsorted or a sorted T cell fraction (not recorded which). All receptors come from a male donor with ankylosing spondylitis.

This clonotype was picked up a small number of times. The chain links TRBV28 to TRBJ1-2, with D uncertain. Trimming cost V 5 bases and J 3 bases, with 7 bases left between them. The CDR3 is 12 residues long. The germline CDR1 and CDR2 sequences are MDHEN and SYDVKM. CDR3 DNA sequence: TGTGCCAGCAGTGAAGTAGACTATGGCTACACCTTC. Encoded protein: CASSEVDYGYTF.

This clonotype was counted only a few times. The rearrangement links TRBV27 to TRBJ2-2; no definite D call. Germline V lookup: CDR1 MNHEY, CDR2 SMNVEV (reference sequence). Trimming left V 6 bases short and J 6 bases short, with 8 bases between. The CDR3 loop spans 12 amino acids. CDR3 nucleotide sequence: TGTGCCAGCAGACCGTTGGCCGGGGAGCTGTTTTTT. This gives the protein CASRPLAGELFF.

This clonotype was detected ten times or more. The chain couples TRBV28 to TRBJ2-3, with 7 bases aligning to TRBD1. J lost 2 bases, V lost 6 bases, and 5 bases had no gene match. The CDR3 is made up of 14 amino acids. Germline assignment: CDR1 MDHEN and CDR2 SYDVKM. The CDR3 sequence: CASSVGQDTDTQYF. The CDR3 DNA reads as TGTGCCAGCAGCGTAGGACAGGACACAGATACGCAGTATTTT. The full variable domain, with the rest looked up from reference TRBV28 and TRBJ2-3, is DVKVTQSSRYLVKRTGEKVFLECVQDMDHENMFWYRQDPGLGLRLIYFSYDVKMKEKGDIPEGYSVSREKKERFSLILESASTNQTSMYLCASSVGQDTDTQYFGPGTRLTVL.

Ten or more counts support this clonotype. The gene calls are TRBV5-1 and TRBJ2-2; 8 nucleotides agree with TRBD1. CDR1 is SGHRS and CDR2 is YFSETQ in the germline V gene. This CDR3 comprises 16 residues. After removal of 2 bases from V and 0 bases from J, the junction contained 3 bases not matched to a gene. CDR3 region: CASSFTGGSNTGELFF. CDR3 DNA: TGCGCCAGCAGCTTCACAGGGGGATCGAACACCGGGGAGCTGTTTTTT.

This clonotype was observed a handful of times. The rearrangement links TRBV4-3 to TRBJ1-2, with D tentatively TRBD1 (6 bases). Per the germline V gene, CDR1 is LGHNA and CDR2 is YSLEER. The CDR3 length is 16 residues. Trimming removed 0 bases at V and 4 bases at J, with 15 bases between. CDR3 sequence: CASSQDLRGAGYGYTF. The DNA for the CDR3 is TGCGCCAGCAGCCAAGATCTGCGGGGGGCGGGCTATGGCTACACCTTC.

This clonotype was seen at least ten times. The CDR3 reads CASSATGSNQPQHF. CDR3 in DNA: TGTGCCAGTAGTGCGACAGGTTCGAATCAGCCCCAGCATTTT. V and J are TRBV19 and TRBJ1-5; a weak D match, TRBD1 (6 bases). This CDR3 spans 14 amino acids. Germline CDR1 and CDR2: LNHDA and SQIVND (reference sequence). V lost 5 bases to trimming and J lost 4 bases, with 12 bases between them.

This clonotype was observed a handful of times. This chain joins TRBV6-1 and TRBJ2-1; TRBD1 might be the D (5 bases). CDR1 and CDR2 (germline): MNHNS, SASEGT. The length of the CDR3 is 13 residues. V was cut by 2 bases and J by 16 bases, with 18 bases left in between. The CDR3 reads CASSEPRQPKRFF. The CDR3 region has the DNA TGTGCCAGCAGTGAACCAAGACAGCCCAAGCGTTTCTTC.

This clonotype was found once. Possible read error: a much larger clone is one base away. The CDR3 DNA reads TGCAGTACTCCCCGGGGTAGCGGGGACAGAGATACGCAGTATTTT. Encoded protein: CSTPRGSGDRDTQYF. V gene TRBV20-1 combines with J gene TRBJ2-3; D possibly corresponds to TRBD2 (8 bases). Per germline, CDR1 DFQATT and CDR2 SNEGSKA (reference sequence). CDR3 size: 15 residues. V was trimmed by 8 bases and J by 5 bases, leaving 23 bases between them.

There are a few counts of this clonotype. CDR3 DNA: TGCGCCAGCAGCCAAGAATCCCTCGGGGGCTACGAGCAGTACTTC. Protein product: CASSQESLGGYEQYF. The chain couples TRBV4-3 to TRBJ2-7; D may be TRBD2 (6 bases). Germline V CDR1 and CDR2: LGHNA, YSLEER. The CDR3 length is 15 residues. V was cut by 0 bases and J by 3 bases, with 12 bases left in between.

The J gene is TRBJ2-7, the V gene TRBV20-1; tentative D call: TRBD2 (5 bases). V gave up 5 bases and J gave up 4 bases, with 21 bases separating them. Germline assignment: CDR1 DFQATT and CDR2 SNEGSKA (reference sequence). This CDR3 is built from 15 residues. As DNA, the CDR3 is TGCAGTGCTGCCCAACTAGGGTCATTAGGGTACGAGCAGTACTTC. It codes for CSAAQLGSLGYEQYF.

The V call is TRBV4-3, the J call TRBJ2-3, with D possibly being TRBD2 (7 bases). CDR1 and CDR2 (germline): LGHNA, YSLEER. Trimming left V 0 bases short and J 2 bases short, with 18 bases between. The CDR3 covers 18 residues. CDR3 region: CASSQDARGAGYTDTQYF. The CDR3 coding sequence is TGCGCCAGCAGCCAAGATGCCCGGGGGGCGGGATACACAGATACGCAGTATTTT.

V and J are TRBV20-1 and TRBJ1-4; D gene uncertain. The CDR3 runs to 13 residues. V lost 0 bases to trimming and J lost 0 bases, with 2 bases between them. CDR1 and CDR2 (germline): DFQATT, SNEGSKA (reference sequence). CDR3 bases: TGCAGTGCTAGAGAATCAACTAATGAAAAACTGTTTTTT. It yields the protein CSARESTNEKLFF.

This clonotype was seen a handful of times. V usage is TRBV20-1 and J usage is TRBJ2-6; weak D call: TRBD2 (5 bases). The CDR3 has 15 residues. Germline CDR1 reads DFQATT; CDR2 reads SNEGSKA (reference sequence). V was pared by 5 bases and J by 0 bases, with 11 bases between. CDR3 sequence reads: CSAGIEGSGANVLTF. CDR3 nucleotide sequence: TGCAGTGCTGGAATCGAGGGCTCTGGGGCCAACGTCCTGACTTTC.

This clonotype was observed a handful of times. This chain uses TRBV10-3 with TRBJ1-2, with D tentatively TRBD1 (5 bases). Germline loops: CDR1 ENHRY, CDR2 SYGVKD. V gave up 3 bases and J gave up 4 bases, with 15 bases separating them. The CDR3 has 15 amino acids. CDR3 nucleotide sequence: TGTGCCATCAGTGATCCACAGGCGGGCCGCTATGGCTACACCTTC. It yields the protein CAISDPQAGRYGYTF.